This entry lists 26 T cell receptor beta chains sequenced from one sample in a study of tumor-infiltrating lymphocytes in localized non-small cell lung cancer. Clones were read by immunoSEQ multiplex PCR, and TCRdb kept only the in-frame ones, dropping some. The sample lists approximately 10,000 clones, approximately 71% occurring once. Material: uninvolved lung tissue not adjacent to the tumor. These receptors originate from a human donor with non-small cell lung cancer.

This clone is labeled medium-sized (0.01 to 0.1%). The V call is TRBV7-9, the J call TRBJ1-1, with D hard to call. Trimming shortened V by 5 bases and J by 6 bases, and 13 bases separated the two germline ends. The CDR3 is made up of 13 amino acids. The germline V gene has CDR1 SEHNR and CDR2 FQNEAQ (reference sequence). CDR3 nucleotides: TGTGCCAGCAGCGACCCGTGGGGTGCTGAAGCTTTCTTT. Translated, it gives CASSDPWGAEAFF.

This chain uses TRBV6-5 with TRBJ2-5; unclear D gene. Germline V gene sequence: CDR1 MNHEY, CDR2 SVGAGI. CDR3 length equals 12 residues. V dropped 0 bases and J dropped 4 bases, with 3 bases sitting between them. This CDR3 reads CASSYSGETQYF. The DNA of the CDR3 is TGTGCCAGCAGTTACTCGGGAGAGACCCAGTACTTC.

This chain joins TRBV28 and TRBJ2-7; perhaps TRBD2 as D (5 bases). Trimming stripped 3 bases from V and 2 bases from J, with 20 bases between. There are 17 residues in the CDR3. Germline CDR1 and CDR2: MDHEN and SYDVKM. CDR3 region: CASSLSWGGLPTYEQYF. The CDR3 DNA reads as TGTGCCAGCAGTTTGTCCTGGGGTGGACTTCCCACCTACGAGCAGTACTTC.

Here the CDR3 reads CSVAQSLAGGGDTQYF. Here the CDR3 DNA reads TGCAGCGTTGCTCAATCACTAGCGGGAGGTGGAGATACGCAGTATTTT. This chain links TRBV29-1 with TRBJ2-3, with TRBD2 matching 12 bases. CDR3 length: 16 residues. The trim removed 4 bases at V and 5 bases at J, leaving 10 bases unmatched. Germline V gene data show CDR1 as SQVTM and CDR2 as ANQGSEA.

CDR3 sequence (DNA): TGTGCCAGTAGGCCAGGGAGGGGGAACACTGAAGCTTTCTTT. Amino acid sequence: CASRPGRGNTEAFF. The gene calls are TRBV19 and TRBJ1-1; D might be TRBD1 (5 bases). V was cut by 6 bases and J by 1 base, with 12 bases left in between. Germline values: CDR1 LNHDA, CDR2 SQIVND (reference sequence). The CDR3 has 14 amino acids.

This clone was picked up a small number of times. The chain couples TRBV7-2 to TRBJ1-1; 9 positions match TRBD1. J gave up 2 bases and V 1 base, and 5 bases lay outside the gene matches. The CDR3 has 16 amino acids. Germline CDR1 and CDR2: SGHTA and FQGNSA. The CDR3 bases are TGTGCCAGCAGCTTAGTGGGGACAGGGACTAACACTGAAGCTTTCTTT. Translating gives CASSLVGTGTNTEAFF.

The V and J genes are TRBV28 and TRBJ2-5; TRBD2 matches at 10 bases. The CDR3 sequence is 20 residues long. After removal of 4 bases from V and 5 bases from J, the junction contained 22 bases not matched to a gene. CDR1 and CDR2 from the germline V gene are MDHEN and SYDVKM. CDR3 sequence reads: CASSSSLSGRADKEAETQYF. Here the CDR3 DNA reads TGTGCCAGCAGTTCAAGCCTCAGCGGGAGGGCCGACAAGGAGGCCGAGACCCAGTACTTC.

The chain joins TRBV9 to TRBJ1-1; TRBD1 might be the D (5 bases). Trimming removed 5 bases from V and 4 bases from J, with 12 bases in between. The CDR3 is made up of 13 amino acids. CDR1 is SGDLS and CDR2 is YYNGEE in the germline V gene. The CDR3: CASSWGGGTEAFF. The CDR3 bases are TGTGCCAGCAGTTGGGGGGGTGGCACTGAAGCTTTCTTT.

The gene calls are TRBV16 and TRBJ1-2; a possible D gene is TRBD1 (6 bases). Germline V gives CDR1 KGHSY, CDR2 FQNENV. The V end was cut by 3 bases, the J end by 8 bases, with 22 bases between. This CDR3 spans 16 amino acids. The CDR3 DNA reads as TGTGCCAGCAGCCACAACCCCGCCGGGGGGGGGCGAGGCTACACCTTC. Amino acids: CASSHNPAGGGRGYTF.

The CDR3: CASSKAGADYEQYF. The CDR3, as DNA: TGTGCCAGCAGTAAGGCAGGGGCGGACTACGAGCAGTACTTC. V usage is TRBV28 and J usage is TRBJ2-7; TRBD1 might be the D (6 bases). CDR3 length: 14 residues. The germline gives CDR1 MDHEN, CDR2 SYDVKM. The V gene lost 5 bases and the J gene lost 3 bases, with 14 bases spanning the gap.

A remark on this clone: The junction shows a germline mismatch at one end, possibly a read error. The chain carries TRBV7-7 and TRBJ2-3, with 13 bases that match TRBD2. The CDR3 spans 16 residues. Germline CDR1 is SSHAT and CDR2 is FNYEAQ (reference sequence). CDR3 DNA: TGTGCTAGCAGCTCCGGGACTAGCGGGGTCACAGATACGCAGTATTTT. This encodes CASSSGTSGVTDTQYF.

This rearrangement joins TRBV5-1 to TRBJ2-7; D is possibly TRBD2 (5 bases). Germline assignment: CDR1 SGHRS and CDR2 YFSETQ. The CDR3 is 15 amino acids. The V gene lost 0 bases and the J gene lost 0 bases, with 10 bases spanning the gap. Here the CDR3 DNA reads TGCGCCAGCAGCTTGGCGGGGATCATCTCCTACGAGCAGTACTTC. This gives the protein CASSLAGIISYEQYF.

This chain uses TRBV6-1 with TRBJ1-5; the D is unclear. CDR1 is MNHNS, CDR2 SASEGT, per germline. The V end was cut by 3 bases, the J end by 1 base, with 10 bases between. CDR3 length equals 15 residues. The DNA of the CDR3 is TGTGCCAGCAGTGAGAGTGTGATGAGCAATCAGCCCCAGCATTTT. This translates into CASSESVMSNQPQHF.

The chain uses TRBV5-4 and TRBJ2-6; 12 bases line up with TRBD1. The junction had 4 bases not matched to a gene; V was cut back by 3 bases and J by 0 bases. CDR1 and CDR2 from the germline V gene are SGHNT and YYREEE (reference sequence). The CDR3 has 18 amino acids. CDR3 sequence: CASSSRDRGHSGANVLTF. The CDR3 coding sequence is TGTGCCAGCAGCTCCCGGGACAGGGGGCACTCTGGGGCCAACGTCCTGACTTTC.

The CDR3 reads CASSESRIAKLFF. The CDR3 bases are TGCGCCAGCAGTGAGTCTCGGATCGCGAAACTGTTTTTT. The chain has TRBV10-2 and TRBJ1-4; D not resolved. With 0 bases removed from V and 11 bases from J, the gap between germline ends came to 10 bases. The CDR3 has 13 residues. Per the germline V gene, CDR1 is WSHSY and CDR2 is SAAADI.

This chain links TRBV4-1 with TRBJ2-1; the D gene is possibly TRBD2 (5 bases). Looked up from germline, CDR1 is MGHRA and CDR2 is YSYEKL. Trimming left V 1 base short and J 4 bases short, with 5 bases between. The CDR3 is 13 residues long. CDR3 DNA: TGCGCCAGCAGCCAAGGGACTTACAATGAGCAGTTCTTC. Protein: CASSQGTYNEQFF.

V and J are TRBV20-1 and TRBJ1-4, with D unresolved. This CDR3 has 10 amino acids. V was shortened by 7 bases and J by 8 bases, with 8 bases between the two germline ends. Looked up from germline, CDR1 is DFQATT and CDR2 is SNEGSKA (reference sequence). The CDR3 nucleotides are TGCAGTGTAAGCAGGGAAAAACTGTTTTTT. As protein: CSVSREKLFF.

J is TRBJ2-5 and V is TRBV2; 9 bases match TRBD2. V was pared by 5 bases and J by 1 base, with 17 bases of the junction left unmatched. Germline assignment: CDR1 SNHLY and CDR2 FYNNEI. The CDR3 extends over 19 amino acids. CDR3 protein: CASSLRTIGLARVQETQYF. The DNA for the CDR3 is TGTGCCAGCAGTCTACGGACAATCGGACTAGCGAGGGTCCAAGAGACCCAGTACTTC.

The genes are TRBV10-2 and TRBJ2-6; tentative D call: TRBD1 (5 bases). V lost 6 bases, J lost 4 bases, and 10 bases lay in between. CDR3 length: 14 amino acids. Germline assignment: CDR1 WSHSY and CDR2 SAAADI. For the CDR3, the DNA is TGCGCCAGCAGGTCAGGGCGAGGGGCCAACGTCCTGACTTTC. It codes for CASRSGRGANVLTF.

This clone has only one observation. J is TRBJ2-7 and V is TRBV5-6, with 12 bases fitting TRBD2. There are 16 residues in the CDR3. Looked up from germline, CDR1 is SGHDT and CDR2 is YYEEEE. V shed 0 bases, J shed 5 bases, and the junction held 6 bases outside the gene matches. The CDR3 DNA is TGTGCCAGCAGCTTGGCACTAGCGGGAGGTGTAAACGAGCAGTACTTC. Its translation is CASSLALAGGVNEQYF.

In its sample, this clone was seen a few times. The chain links TRBV10-2 to TRBJ2-7; D is uncertain. Germline values: CDR1 WSHSY, CDR2 SAAADI. Trimming left V 6 bases short and J 6 bases short, with 9 bases between. The CDR3 is 11 amino acids. The CDR3 nucleotides are TGCGCCAGCAGGTTGGGTGGCGAGCAGTACTTC. Its translation: CASRLGGEQYF.

V and J are TRBV6-6 and TRBJ2-7; 9 nucleotides agree with TRBD2. Germline loops: CDR1 MNHNY, CDR2 SVGAGI (reference sequence). The CDR3 runs to 13 residues. With 9 bases clipped from V and 3 bases from J, the junction kept 6 bases outside the gene matches. The CDR3 DNA reads as TGTGCCAGTCAAAAGCGGGAGGACTACGAGCAGTACTTC. This gives the protein CASQKREDYEQYF.

This chain links TRBV14 with TRBJ2-7; D unresolved. Deletions cut 3 bases from V and 5 bases from J, with 20 bases between. The CDR3 contains 16 residues. Germline V CDR1 and CDR2: SGHDN, FVKESK. The DNA for the CDR3 is TGTGCCAGCAGCCAGAAGGGTACGGGTGTGTTCAACGAGCAGTACTTC. This encodes CASSQKGTGVFNEQYF.

This chain uses TRBV5-1 with TRBJ2-3; D call uncertain. The CDR3 has 16 residues. V was shortened by 1 base and J by 4 bases, with 16 bases between the two germline ends. Per the germline V gene, CDR1 is SGHRS and CDR2 is YFSETQ. The CDR3 region has the DNA TGCGCCAGCAGCTTGAACCCCCTCGAACTGGCAGATACGCAGTATTTT. This encodes CASSLNPLELADTQYF.

The V gene is TRBV6-4, the J gene TRBJ2-1; 10 nucleotides line up with TRBD2. The junction had 10 bases not matched to a gene; V was cut back by 6 bases and J by 5 bases. From germline, CDR1 is MRHNA and CDR2 SNTAGT. The CDR3 spans 16 residues. Here the CDR3 DNA reads TGTGCCAGCAGCAAAATAGCGGGAGGTGGCGACAATGAGCAGTTCTTC. Its translation: CASSKIAGGGDNEQFF.

This chain joins TRBV27 and TRBJ1-1; tentative D call: TRBD1 (5 bases). Germline CDR1 and CDR2: MNHEY and SMNVEV (reference sequence). This CDR3 comprises 17 residues. V lost 3 bases and J lost 3, with 20 bases in between. The DNA of the CDR3 is TGTGCCAGCAGTTTTGTTTCTCTGGGGGACGGGGACACTGAAGCTTTCTTT. It translates to CASSFVSLGDGDTEAFF.